The 27 T cell receptor beta chains given below trace back to one sample, sequenced in a study of blood T cell repertoires in COVID-19. Method: immunoSEQ multiplex PCR; TCRdb's copy keeps in-frame clones and lacks some. The sample yields tens of thousands of clones, more than 75% seen once. The sequencing sample was made of peripheral blood. These receptors came from a middle-aged man with active or convalescent COVID-19.

This clone was detected only a few times. The genes are TRBV30 and TRBJ1-3; D ambiguous. Germline CDR1 reads GTSNPN; CDR2 reads SVGIG (reference sequence). The V end lost 0 bases, the J end lost 4 bases, and 10 bases lay between the germline ends. The CDR3 has 14 residues. The CDR3 spells CAWSVMEIGNTIYF. In DNA, the CDR3 is TGTGCCTGGAGTGTCATGGAGATAGGAAACACCATATATTTT.

The chain uses TRBV6-5 and TRBJ2-6; a weak D match, TRBD1 (6 bases). V lost 8 bases to trimming and J lost 0 bases, with 11 bases between them. CDR1 is MNHEY and CDR2 is SVGAGI in the germline V gene. This CDR3 comprises 15 residues. The CDR3 nucleotides are TGTGCCAGCCGGACAGATTCCTCTGGGGCCAACGTCCTGACTTTC. This codes for CASRTDSSGANVLTF.

CDR3: CASSTTGDTQYF. The CDR3 DNA reads TGTGCCAGCAGTACGACAGGGGATACGCAGTATTTT. V usage is TRBV13 and J usage is TRBJ2-3; 7 nucleotides align to TRBD1. V lost 6 bases to trimming and J lost 6 bases; unmatched junction nucleotides: 3. Germline loops: CDR1 PRHDT, CDR2 FYEKMQ (reference sequence). The CDR3 has 12 residues. The variable domain in full, completed from reference TRBV13 and TRBJ2-3, reads AAGVIQSPRHLIKEKRETATLKCYPIPRHDTVYWYQQGPGQDPQFLISFYEKMQSDKGSIPDRFSAQQFSDYHSELNMSSLELGDSALYFCASSTTGDTQYFGPGTRLTVL.

CDR3 protein: CASSLGVGYNSPLHF. DNA for the CDR3: TGTGCCAGTAGCCTCGGGGTCGGCTATAATTCACCCCTCCACTTT. The rearrangement joins TRBV19 to TRBJ1-6; no reliable D call. Germline V CDR1 and CDR2: LNHDA, SQIVND (reference sequence). CDR3 length: 15 amino acids. V shed 6 bases and J shed 3 bases, with 12 bases lying between them.

This chain links TRBV12-3 or TRBV12-4 with TRBJ2-2; 9 bases agree with TRBD1. This CDR3 contains 13 residues. After removal of 6 bases from V and 5 bases from J, the junction contained 1 base not matched to a gene. The CDR3 sequence is CASRGQGTGELFF. Here the CDR3 DNA reads TGTGCCAGCAGGGGACAGGGAACCGGGGAGCTGTTTTTT.

The chain uses TRBV15 and TRBJ1-1; 10 bases agree with TRBD1. The V gene's germline CDR1 is LNHNV and CDR2 YYDKDF (reference sequence). V was pared by 0 bases and J by 5 bases, with 3 bases of the junction left unmatched. This CDR3 has 15 residues. The CDR3 bases are TGTGCCACCAGCAGAGAGGGACAGGGGAAGACTGAAGCTTTCTTT. Amino acid sequence: CATSREGQGKTEAFF.

This clone was counted only a few times. The CDR3 reads CSVALGGNTEAFF. CDR3 DNA: TGCAGCGTCGCCTTGGGGGGGAACACTGAAGCTTTCTTT. V is TRBV29-1 and J is TRBJ1-1; possibly TRBD1 for D (5 bases). CDR1 and CDR2 from the germline V gene are SQVTM and ANQGSEA. The germline V and J ends were trimmed by 6 bases and 1 base, with 12 bases remaining between them. The length of the CDR3 is 13 residues.

V usage is TRBV6-1 and J usage is TRBJ2-1, with 12 bases matching TRBD2. Unmatched junction bases numbered 4, after V lost 3 bases and J lost 10 bases. Germline V gene sequence: CDR1 MNHNS, CDR2 SASEGT. CDR3 size: 14 residues. As DNA, the CDR3 is TGTGCCAGCAGTGACCTAGCGGGGGGGCGGGAGCAGTTCTTC. As protein: CASSDLAGGREQFF.

The chain joins TRBV18 to TRBJ1-4, with D perhaps TRBD1 (5 bases). Deletions cut 3 bases from V and 7 bases from J, with 9 bases between. Germline CDR1 KGHSH, CDR2 LQKENI. This CDR3 comprises 13 residues. The CDR3 loop is CASSPRAFEKLFF. CDR3 sequence (DNA): TGTGCCAGCTCACCCAGGGCGTTTGAAAAACTGTTTTTT.

V and J are TRBV5-5 and TRBJ1-5, with TRBD1 matching 8 bases. V lost 0 bases to trimming and J lost 9 bases; unmatched junction nucleotides: 2. CDR1 is SGHKS and CDR2 is YYEKEE in the germline V gene (reference sequence). The CDR3 consists of 13 residues. In nucleotides, the CDR3 is TGTGCCAGCAGCTTGGACAGGGGGATGCCCCAGCATTTT. Its protein is CASSLDRGMPQHF.

V usage is TRBV10-2 and J usage is TRBJ2-3; D ambiguous. V lost 5 bases and J lost 4, with 4 bases in between. Germline values: CDR1 WSHSY, CDR2 SAAADI. This CDR3 contains 11 residues. This CDR3 is CASSQADTQYF. CDR3 DNA sequence: TGCGCCAGCAGTCAGGCAGATACGCAGTATTTT.

The chain is built from TRBV6-5 and TRBJ2-1; TRBD1 matches 7 bases. The CDR3 runs to 15 residues. The J segment lost 1 base and the V segment lost 0 bases, leaving 0 bases of the junction unmatched. Germline V gives CDR1 MNHEY, CDR2 SVGAGI. This CDR3 is CASSYSTGSYNEQFF. Written as DNA, the CDR3 is TGTGCCAGCAGTTACTCGACAGGGTCCTACAATGAGCAGTTCTTC.

The V gene is TRBV24-1, the J gene TRBJ2-3; 8 bases match TRBD2. Germline lookup yields CDR1 KGHDR and CDR2 SFDVKD. Trimming at V came to 4 bases and at J to 5 bases, leaving 13 bases not matched to a gene. This CDR3 contains 17 residues. In DNA, the CDR3 is TGTGCCACCAGTGACCACCCCGGGGGGGGGCGCGTAGATACGCAGTATTTT. Translating gives CATSDHPGGGRVDTQYF.

The J gene is TRBJ2-2, the V gene TRBV5-1; 8 bases line up with TRBD1. V shed 4 bases, J shed 3 bases, and the junction held 5 bases outside the gene matches. The CDR3 covers 15 residues. Germline assignment: CDR1 SGHRS and CDR2 YFSETQ. The CDR3 loop reads CASSAGGADTGELFF. As DNA, the CDR3 is TGCGCCAGCAGCGCAGGGGGCGCGGACACCGGGGAGCTGTTTTTT.

The rearrangement joins TRBV7-9 to TRBJ1-1; 8 nucleotides line up with TRBD1. The CDR3 length is 14 residues. CDR1 SEHNR and CDR2 FQNEAQ come from the germline V gene (reference sequence). The junction had 1 base not matched to a gene; V was cut back by 2 bases and J by 2 bases. The CDR3 here is CASSLQGANTEAFF. CDR3 coding DNA: TGTGCCAGCAGCTTACAGGGGGCTAACACTGAAGCTTTCTTT.

This clone appeared a single time. V usage is TRBV3-1 (or the pseudogene TRBV3-2) and J usage is TRBJ2-5; 14 nucleotides match TRBD2. After removal of 6 bases from V and 7 bases from J, the junction contained 16 bases not matched to a gene. Germline-derived CDR1 and CDR2 are LGHDT and YNNKEL (reference sequence). The CDR3 has 18 residues. CDR3 in amino acids: CASSPTSGGASLYGTQYF. For the CDR3, the DNA is TGTGCCAGCAGTCCGACTAGCGGGGGGGCCTCACTATACGGGACCCAGTACTTC.

The rearrangement joins TRBV3-1 (or the pseudogene TRBV3-2) to TRBJ2-1; 9 nucleotides line up with TRBD2. CDR1 and CDR2 (germline): LGHDT, YNNKEL (reference sequence). The CDR3 length is 16 residues. With 0 bases clipped from V and 5 bases from J, the junction kept 5 bases outside the gene matches. The chain's CDR3 is CASSQDRAGGNNEQFF. Written as DNA, the CDR3 is TGTGCCAGCAGCCAAGATCGGGCGGGGGGGAACAATGAGCAGTTCTTC.

The chain employs TRBV2 and TRBJ2-5; no clear D gene. The CDR3 spans 11 residues. Trimming shortened V by 5 bases and J by 2 bases, and 3 bases separated the two germline ends. The germline gives CDR1 SNHLY, CDR2 FYNNEI. The chain's CDR3 is CASSYQETQYF. CDR3 in DNA: TGTGCCAGCAGTTATCAAGAGACCCAGTACTTC. Full variable domain (missing parts from reference TRBV2 and TRBJ2-5): EPEVTQTPSHQVTQMGQEVILRCVPISNHLYFYWYRQILGQKVEFLVSFYNNEISEKSEIFDDQFSVERPDGSNFTLKIRSTKLEDSAMYFCASSYQETQYFGPGTRLLVL.

This chain joins TRBV7-2 and TRBJ1-2, with TRBD1 matching over 10 bases. Germline V gives CDR1 SGHTA, CDR2 FQGNSA. Germline trimming cut 5 bases from V and 5 bases from J; bases unmatched to any gene: 8. The CDR3 totals 15 residues. In nucleotides, the CDR3 is TGTGCCAGCAGCACCCAAACGGGACAGGGGTATGGCTACACCTTC. As protein: CASSTQTGQGYGYTF.

CDR3 DNA: TGTGCCAGCAGCTTTAACCCCCCGAATGCGGGGGGGGTCCAAGAGACCCAGTACTTC. Amino acid sequence: CASSFNPPNAGGVQETQYF. The V call is TRBV7-2, the J call TRBJ2-5; 9 nucleotides align to TRBD2. Germline V gives CDR1 SGHTA, CDR2 FQGNSA. The CDR3 totals 19 residues. V gave up 3 bases and J gave up 1 base; unmatched junction bases: 15.

CDR3 DNA: TGCGCCAGCAGCTTGGAGGGGACAGGAGTGGCCGAGCAGTACTTC. It encodes CASSLEGTGVAEQYF. The chain is built from TRBV5-1 and TRBJ2-7, with TRBD1 matching 8 bases. Germline CDR1 and CDR2: SGHRS and YFSETQ. This CDR3 comprises 15 residues. Trimming at V came to 0 bases and at J to 6 bases, leaving 8 bases not matched to a gene.

This clone has more than one count but fewer than ten. The CDR3 bases are TGTGCCAGCAGTGAAGGCCACTTCACTGAAGCTTTCTTT. Its translation: CASSEGHFTEAFF. The V gene is TRBV6-1, the J gene TRBJ1-1; D uncertain. CDR1 is MNHNS and CDR2 is SASEGT in the germline V gene. The CDR3 is 13 residues long. Between the trimmed V and J ends, which lost 1 base and 4 bases, there was a span of 7 bases.

The CDR3 DNA reads TGTGCCAGCAGTTTTTCAGGGGCAGATACGCAGTATTTT. Translated, it gives CASSFSGADTQYF. The chain carries TRBV6-6 and TRBJ2-3, with D tentatively TRBD1 (6 bases). The CDR3 length is 13 residues. V dropped 4 bases and J dropped 4 bases, with 9 bases sitting between them. Germline-derived CDR1 and CDR2 are MNHNY and SVGAGI (reference sequence).

V and J are TRBV28 and TRBJ2-6; D is possibly TRBD1 (5 bases). CDR3 length equals 16 residues. V shed 6 bases and J shed 4 bases, with 16 bases lying between them. Germline V gives CDR1 MDHEN, CDR2 SYDVKM. The CDR3 sequence: CASSMGPRAGANVLTF. The CDR3 nucleotides are TGTGCCAGCAGCATGGGGCCTCGGGCGGGGGCCAACGTCCTGACTTTC.

The chain uses TRBV6-6 and TRBJ1-3, with 7 bases identical to TRBD1. The CDR3 consists of 15 residues. Unmatched junction bases numbered 8, after V lost 5 bases and J lost 4 bases. In germline, CDR1 is MNHNY, CDR2 SVGAGI (reference sequence). CDR3 nucleotide sequence: TGTGCCAGCAGTCGCGACAGGGTACCCGGAAACACCATATATTTT. This sequence encodes CASSRDRVPGNTIYF.

The V gene is TRBV28, the J gene TRBJ2-1; 8 nucleotides agree with TRBD2. J gave up 4 bases and V 1 base, and 9 bases lay outside the gene matches. The length of the CDR3 is 17 residues. Germline lookup yields CDR1 MDHEN and CDR2 SYDVKM. Here the CDR3 reads CASSLYRAGALYNEQFF. CDR3 bases: TGTGCCAGCAGTTTATACCGAGCGGGGGCCCTATACAATGAGCAGTTCTTC.

The chain links TRBV3-1 (or the pseudogene TRBV3-2) to TRBJ1-2; a weak D match, TRBD1 (6 bases). CDR3 length: 14 residues. CDR1 is LGHDT and CDR2 is YNNKEL in the germline V gene (reference sequence). Trimming took off 1 base at V and 6 bases at J, with 12 bases between the two ends. CDR3 amino acids: CASSQASGGNGYTF. CDR3 nucleotide sequence: TGTGCCAGCAGCCAAGCTAGCGGGGGCAATGGCTACACCTTC.